This passage covers 21 T cell receptor beta chains from one sample sequenced in a study of cytomegalovirus exposure and HLA in healthy donors. Produced via immunoSEQ multiplex PCR; TCRdb's table is partial and in-frame only. The sample lists 140,000 to 150,000 clones, just over 90% occurring once. Sequencing input: PBMCs. The receptors here all came from a man aged 18 to 35 in good health and CMV-seronegative.

This clone showed up just once. The chain joins TRBV6-6 to TRBJ2-2; 8 bases are shared with TRBD2. Germline V CDR1 and CDR2: MNHNY, SVGAGI (reference sequence). Trimming removed 0 bases from V and 4 bases from J; junction bases left unmatched: 4. The CDR3 covers 16 residues. CDR3 DNA: TGTGCCAGCAGTTACTCAGCGGGGGACTCCACCGGGGAGCTGTTTTTT. Residues: CASSYSAGDSTGELFF.

The J gene is TRBJ1-3, the V gene TRBV5-4; a possible D gene is TRBD1 (6 bases). Germline assignment: CDR1 SGHNT and CDR2 YYREEE (reference sequence). Deletions cut 3 bases from V and 0 bases from J, with 13 bases between. The CDR3 consists of 16 residues. The DNA of the CDR3 is TGTGCCAGCAGCTACCCGGACAGTAGCTCTGGAAACACCATATATTTT. It translates to CASSYPDSSSGNTIYF.

J is TRBJ2-2 and V is TRBV5-1, with TRBD2 matching 12 bases. The germline CDR1 and CDR2 sequences are SGHRS and YFSETQ. The CDR3 totals 16 residues. The V gene end was trimmed by 1 base and the J gene end by 4 bases; junction bases not matched to a gene: 2. This CDR3 reads CASSLRGLAGTGELFF. Written as DNA, the CDR3 is TGCGCCAGCAGCTTGAGGGGACTAGCGGGCACCGGGGAGCTGTTTTTT.

In its sample, this clone was seen once. This chain links TRBV28 with TRBJ1-1; D unresolved. CDR3 length equals 14 residues. The V end lost 7 bases, the J end lost 5 bases, and 17 bases lay between the germline ends. Germline CDR1 is MDHEN and CDR2 is SYDVKM. Here the CDR3 reads CASTRGGSATEAFF. The CDR3, as DNA: TGTGCCAGCACTCGGGGTGGGTCGGCGACTGAAGCTTTCTTT.

The chain joins TRBV27 to TRBJ1-1; D may be TRBD1 (5 bases). Germline CDR1 and CDR2: MNHEY and SMNVEV (reference sequence). Trimming shortened V by 6 bases and J by 6 bases, and 11 bases separated the two germline ends. The CDR3 sequence is 12 residues long. DNA of the CDR3: TGTGCCAGCAGACCGTGGGGCGCTGAAGCTTTCTTT. This sequence encodes CASRPWGAEAFF.

V is TRBV15 and J is TRBJ2-1, with D maybe TRBD1 (6 bases). The V end lost 2 bases, the J end lost 0 bases, and 8 bases lay between the germline ends. There are 15 residues in the CDR3. CDR1 LNHNV and CDR2 YYDKDF come from the germline V gene (reference sequence). The CDR3 DNA is TGTGCCACCAGCAGAAGGGGGTCCTCCTACAATGAGCAGTTCTTC. Translating gives CATSRRGSSYNEQFF.

This clone occurred a few times. The chain recombines TRBV30 with TRBJ2-2, with TRBD1 matching over 7 bases. Trimming cost V 3 bases and J 3 bases; bases outside gene matches: 7. The CDR3 totals 15 residues. CDR1 GTSNPN and CDR2 SVGIG come from the germline V gene (reference sequence). The CDR3 loop reads CAWSPGQVYTGELFF. The CDR3, as DNA: TGTGCCTGGAGCCCCGGACAGGTTTACACCGGGGAGCTGTTTTTT. Supplemented by reference TRBV30 and TRBJ2-2, the full variable domain reads SQTIHQWPATLVQPVGSPLSLECTVEGTSNPNLYWYRQAAGRGLQLLFYSVGIGQISSEVPQNLSASRPQDRQFILSSKKLLLSDSGFYLCAWSPGQVYTGELFFGEGSRLTVL.

The chain carries TRBV7-9 and TRBJ1-2, with 12 bases that match TRBD1. The J segment lost 7 bases and the V segment lost 5 bases, leaving 8 bases of the junction unmatched. CDR1 SEHNR and CDR2 FQNEAQ come from the germline V gene (reference sequence). This CDR3 region has 15 residues. The DNA for the CDR3 is TGTGCCAGCAGCGCCCCGGGACAGGGGGCGGCTGGCTACACCTTC. This encodes CASSAPGQGAAGYTF.

The chain combines TRBV27 with TRBJ1-2; D call uncertain. The CDR3 consists of 12 residues. In germline, CDR1 is MNHEY, CDR2 SMNVEV (reference sequence). The V and J ends lost 5 bases and 5 bases respectively, with 9 bases between them. The CDR3 is CASSEGRYGYTF. CDR3 nucleotide sequence: TGTGCCAGCAGTGAGGGCCGTTATGGCTACACCTTC.

This rearrangement joins TRBV2 to TRBJ2-3; 7 bases match TRBD2. The CDR3 totals 16 residues. The germline CDR1 and CDR2 sequences are SNHLY and FYNNEI. Trimming took 1 base from V and 4 from J; bases not matched to a gene: 8. CDR3 sequence: CASSEGQGGWPDTQYF. The CDR3 DNA sequence: TGTGCCAGCAGTGAAGGGCAGGGAGGGTGGCCAGATACGCAGTATTTT.

This rearrangement joins TRBV29-1 to TRBJ2-3, with D unresolved. V lost 3 bases and J lost 0, with 10 bases in between. The CDR3 length is 14 residues. The V gene's germline CDR1 is SQVTM and CDR2 ANQGSEA. The CDR3 DNA follows: TGCAGCGTTGAGATCAGTGTTAGCACAGATACGCAGTATTTT. It translates to CSVEISVSTDTQYF.

The rearrangement joins TRBV5-4 to TRBJ2-7, with TRBD1 identical over 7 bases. The CDR3 loop spans 14 amino acids. The junction had 8 bases not matched to a gene; V was cut back by 4 bases and J by 4 bases. The germline gives CDR1 SGHNT, CDR2 YYREEE (reference sequence). In nucleotides, the CDR3 is TGTGCCAGCAGCCTGACAGGGAAGGCGTACGAGCAGTACTTC. Translation: CASSLTGKAYEQYF.

This clone was counted only a few times. V usage is TRBV5-1 and J usage is TRBJ2-7; 8 bases align to TRBD2. CDR3 size: 18 residues. Germline V gene data show CDR1 as SGHRS and CDR2 as YFSETQ. The junction had 13 bases not matched to a gene; V was cut back by 0 bases and J by 2 bases. CDR3 DNA sequence: TGCGCCAGCAGCTTGGACCCCCCGGGACTAGTTACCACCTACGAGCAGTACGTC. It translates to CASSLDPPGLVTTYEQYV.

The rearrangement joins TRBV11-3 to TRBJ2-7; tentatively, D is TRBD1 (6 bases). V lost 1 base and J lost 3, with 19 bases in between. This CDR3 has 17 amino acids. Germline V CDR1 and CDR2: SGHNT, YENEEA. The CDR3 DNA is TGTGCCAGCAGCTTAGGAGCCCCTCAGGGGTATAACTACGAGCAGTACGTC. Residues: CASSLGAPQGYNYEQYV.

This rearrangement joins TRBV7-3 to TRBJ2-2; D gene ambiguous. CDR1 is SGHTA, CDR2 FQGTGA, per germline. Trimming took 5 bases from V and 2 from J, leaving 12 bases between them. This CDR3 spans 15 amino acids. The DNA for the CDR3 is TGTGCCAGCAGCGCCCACAGCCCTAACACCGGGGAGCTGTTTTTT. This sequence encodes CASSAHSPNTGELFF.

The chain uses TRBV7-2 and TRBJ2-5, with TRBD2 identical over 9 bases. Germline CDR1 reads SGHTA; CDR2 reads FQGNSA. CDR3 size: 15 residues. The junction had 4 bases not matched to a gene; V was cut back by 1 base and J by 4 bases. CDR3 amino acids: CASSLEGGLAETQYF. CDR3 DNA sequence: TGTGCCAGCAGCTTAGAGGGGGGACTAGCAGAGACCCAGTACTTC. Full variable domain (missing parts from reference TRBV7-2 and TRBJ2-5): GAGVSQSPSNKVTEKGKDVELRCDPISGHTALYWYRQSLGQGLEFLIYFQGNSAPDKSGLPSDRFSAERTGGSVSTLTIQRTQQEDSAVYLCASSLEGGLAETQYFGPGTRLLVL.

The chain uses TRBV19 and TRBJ2-7; 7 bases align to TRBD1. There are 14 residues in the CDR3. J lost 5 bases, V lost 5 bases, and 9 bases had no gene match. The germline CDR1 and CDR2 sequences are LNHDA and SQIVND (reference sequence). In nucleotides, the CDR3 is TGTGCCAGTAGTCCTGGACAGGCCTCGGACGAGCAGTACTTC. Encoded protein: CASSPGQASDEQYF. The full variable domain, rest sourced from reference TRBV19 and TRBJ2-7, is DGGITQSPKYLFRKEGQNVTLSCEQNLNHDAMYWYRQDPGQGLRLIYYSQIVNDFQKGDIAEGYSVSREKKESFPLTVTSAQKNPTAFYLCASSPGQASDEQYFGPGTRLTVT.

This chain connects TRBV6-5 to TRBJ2-5; no clear D gene. The V and J ends lost 4 bases and 4 bases respectively, with 4 bases between them. CDR1 and CDR2 (germline): MNHEY, SVGAGI. This CDR3 is built from 11 residues. The CDR3 is CASSFGETQYF. CDR3 DNA: TGTGCCAGCAGTTTCGGAGAGACCCAGTACTTC.

The chain uses TRBV5-1 and TRBJ2-2; 13 nucleotides match TRBD2. Germline loops: CDR1 SGHRS, CDR2 YFSETQ. The CDR3 is 16 amino acids. The J segment lost 7 bases and the V segment lost 3 bases, leaving 6 bases of the junction unmatched. The CDR3 DNA reads TGCGCCAGCAGCTCTACGACTAGCGGGGGGTACGGGGAGCTGTTTTTT. This codes for CASSSTTSGGYGELFF.

The chain has TRBV5-1 and TRBJ1-4; 10 nucleotides line up with TRBD1. J gave up 7 bases and V 5 bases, and 5 bases lay outside the gene matches. The CDR3 contains 14 residues. Germline V gene lookup returns CDR1 SGHRS and CDR2 YFSETQ. This chain's CDR3 is CASRATGGFEKLFF. DNA of the CDR3: TGCGCCAGCAGAGCGACAGGGGGCTTTGAAAAACTGTTTTTT.

The chain joins TRBV7-6 to TRBJ1-4, with D maybe TRBD1 (6 bases). From germline, CDR1 is SGHVS and CDR2 FNYEAQ. This CDR3 spans 16 amino acids. The V end was cut by 1 base, the J end by 0 bases, with 9 bases between. The CDR3 here is CASSLDRAATNEKLFF. The CDR3 DNA follows: TGTGCCAGCAGCTTAGACAGGGCGGCAACTAATGAAAAACTGTTTTTT.